This T cell receptor beta chain is from a study of blood T cell repertoires in COVID-19. Study details: COVID-19 samples collected from the United States, Italy and Spain covered acute and convalescent phases.

The V end was cut by 0 bases, the J end by 4 bases, with 11 bases between. The germline V gene has CDR1 SGDLS and CDR2 YYNGEE. This CDR3 spans 15 amino acids. Seattle cases were enrolled at active infection and followed longitudinally. The data were produced by immunoSEQ multiplex PCR, yet TCRdb's version contains in-frame clones alone and is incomplete. The table has under 450,000 clones, about 89% seen once; the top ten hold roughly 1.6%. The V call is TRBV9, the J call TRBJ1-3; no definite D call. The TCR was taken from a woman aged 40 to 55 with COVID-19, enrolled during active disease. Material for sequencing was peripheral blood. The CDR3 DNA follows: TGTGCCAGCAGCGTAGACTCGCGTCGGGGAAACACCATATATTTT. This sequence encodes CASSVDSRRGNTIYF.